The clone carrying this TCR beta chain has ten or more counts. Amplification of TCR beta CDR3 regions used RNA as the template. The HTBI primer set served for first-round RT-PCR of the TCR CDR3. TCRdb recomputed calls from the multiplex PCR reads with MiXCR, one row per CDR3 protein. The sample lists about 690,000 distinct CDR3 sequences; roughly 17% were seen once. This sample is drawn from a study of T cells in Graves' hyperthyroidism and ophthalmopathy. CDR1 is SNHLY, CDR2 FYNNEI, per germline. V dropped 7 bases and J dropped 5 bases, with 12 bases sitting between them. The CDR3 contains 13 residues. Lactation, pregnancy, other autoimmune disease or uncontrolled infection excluded patients.

This receptor was obtained from a man between 45 and 60 years old with Graves' hyperthyroidism. Sequenced material: blood. The chain couples TRBV2 to TRBJ2-1; possible D gene TRBD1, 6 bases. The CDR3 sequence is CASKTQGHNEQFF. The CDR3 DNA is TGTGCCAGCAAAACTCAGGGGCACAATGAGCAGTTCTTC.